What follows are 20 T cell receptor beta chains derived from one specimen sequenced in a study of human T cells and chemical hapten exposure. This sample's time point: patch test 2, 6 weeks after DPC sensitization. Regarding treatment: therapeutic diphenylcyclopropenone sensitization with weekly scalp DPC. TCRdb passed the RACE reads through MiXCR, listing each CDR3 protein once. The table shows about 140,000 distinct CDR3 sequences, with about 11% occurring only once. Sample: whole blood, taken in connection with sensitization to the hapten diphenylcyclopropenone (DPC). These receptors all come from a woman in her 50s with alopecia areata. Some clones in this sample may be carry-over from other donors' samples.

The rearrangement joins TRBV20-1 to TRBJ2-7; 10 positions match TRBD2. Per the germline V gene, CDR1 is DFQATT and CDR2 is SNEGSKA (reference sequence). This CDR3 spans 17 amino acids. Losses at the gene ends were 0 bases for V and 2 bases for J; bases not matched to a gene: 10. The CDR3 loop reads CSARDGPSGRRTYEQYF. The CDR3 nucleotides are TGCAGTGCTAGAGATGGCCCTAGCGGGAGAAGGACCTACGAGCAGTACTTC.

This clonotype has ten or more counts. The V gene is TRBV20-1, the J gene TRBJ1-1; 7 positions agree with TRBD1. The CDR3 is 13 residues long. Germline assignment: CDR1 DFQATT and CDR2 SNEGSKA (reference sequence). The J segment lost 4 bases and the V segment lost 3 bases, leaving 5 bases of the junction unmatched. CDR3 residues: CSARTGRGTEAFF. The DNA for the CDR3 is TGCAGTGCTAGGACAGGGAGAGGCACTGAAGCTTTCTTT.

The chain links TRBV24-1 to TRBJ2-5, with D tentatively TRBD1 (6 bases). V was pared by 4 bases and J by 5 bases, with 19 bases between. Germline CDR1 KGHDR, CDR2 SFDVKD. This CDR3 comprises 16 residues. The CDR3 DNA sequence: TGTGCCACCAGTGACCCCCGACAGGACCCTGGGGAGACCCAGTACTTC. It codes for CATSDPRQDPGETQYF.

A note on this clonotype: The junction shows a germline mismatch at one end, possibly a read error. The chain carries TRBV27 and TRBJ2-1; 8 nucleotides align to TRBD2. CDR1 is MNHEY and CDR2 is SMNVEV in the germline V gene (reference sequence). The CDR3 loop spans 13 amino acids. The CDR3 sequence: CASSQKPGLELFF. The CDR3 region has the DNA TGTGCCAGCAGTCAAAAACCGGGACTAGAGCTGTTCTTC.

The sample holds many counts of this clonotype. The chain recombines TRBV28 with TRBJ2-7; TRBD1 agrees at 9 bases. V gave up 5 bases and J gave up 3 bases; unmatched junction bases: 8. This CDR3 is built from 15 residues. Germline lookup yields CDR1 MDHEN and CDR2 SYDVKM. The CDR3 loop is CASSQSGTGIYEQYF. CDR3 in DNA: TGTGCCAGCAGTCAATCCGGGACAGGGATCTACGAGCAGTACTTC.

This clonotype was seen ten or more times. The chain carries TRBV19 and TRBJ1-5; TRBD1 aligns across 7 bases. Per the germline V gene, CDR1 is LNHDA and CDR2 is SQIVND (reference sequence). V was clipped by 5 bases and J by 4 bases; unmatched bases: 8. The CDR3 runs 15 residues. The CDR3 bases are TGTGCCAGTAGTCCCCAACAGGGGAGGAATCAGCCCCAGCATTTT. Translating gives CASSPQQGRNQPQHF.

This clonotype occurred many times. The chain couples TRBV7-2 to TRBJ2-7, with 7 bases fitting TRBD1. Per the germline V gene, CDR1 is SGHTA and CDR2 is FQGNSA. J gave up 0 bases and V 5 bases, and 4 bases lay outside the gene matches. This CDR3 is built from 14 residues. The CDR3 nucleotides are TGTGCCAGCAGCCGCGACAGGGCCTCCTACGAGCAGTACTTC. This translates into CASSRDRASYEQYF.

This clonotype was observed a single time. A much larger clone differs by one base, so this may be a read error. CDR3: CVTNPTTGYNEQFF. CDR3 DNA: TGTGTCACCAACCCAACGACGGGTTACAATGAGCAGTTCTTC. The chain employs TRBV24-1 and TRBJ2-1, with no clear D. This CDR3 comprises 14 residues. Germline CDR1 and CDR2: KGHDR and SFDVKD.

About this clonotype: A much larger clone lies one base from this, so it may be a read error. The chain recombines TRBV7-6 with TRBJ1-6; 11 positions agree with TRBD1. The CDR3 extends over 15 amino acids. CDR1 and CDR2 from the germline V gene are SGHVS and FNYEAQ. V dropped 5 bases and J dropped 7; count of bases not matched to a gene: 4. The DNA for the CDR3 is TGTGCCAGCAGCCCCCGGACAGGGGGCAATTCACCCCTCCACTTT. It translates to CASSPRTGGNSPLHF. Full variable domain (remainder filled in from reference TRBV7-6 and TRBJ1-6): GAGVSQSPRYKVTKRGQDVALRCDPISGHVSLYWYRQALGQGPEFLTYFNYEAQQDKSGLPNDRFSAERPEGSISTLTIQRTEQRDSAMYRCASSPRTGGNSPLHFGNGTRLTVT.

Ten or more counts support this clonotype. The V and J genes are TRBV7-9 and TRBJ1-2; D unresolved. The CDR3 extends over 11 amino acids. CDR1 and CDR2 from the germline V gene are SEHNR and FQNEAQ (reference sequence). V was trimmed by 1 base and J by 7 bases, leaving 4 bases between them. The CDR3 region has the DNA TGTGCCAGCAGCTTAGACGGTGGCTACACCTTC. Translation: CASSLDGGYTF.

This clonotype has only a few counts. This sequence joins TRBV3-1 and TRBJ2-1; TRBD1 or TRBD2 may be the D gene (5 bases each). Trimming cost V 4 bases and J 0 bases, with 7 bases left between them. CDR3 size: 14 residues. CDR1 LGHDT and CDR2 YNNKEL come from the germline V gene (reference sequence). CDR3 region: CASSRGRSYNEQFF. Here the CDR3 DNA reads TGTGCCAGCAGCCGGGGACGCTCCTACAATGAGCAGTTCTTC.

This clonotype was seen a handful of times. The V gene is TRBV5-1, the J gene TRBJ2-7, with a tentative D call TRBD1 (5 bases). From germline, CDR1 is SGHRS and CDR2 YFSETQ. The CDR3 totals 12 residues. V was pared by 0 bases and J by 5 bases, with 6 bases between. The CDR3 loop reads CASSLDRNEQYF. As DNA, the CDR3 is TGCGCCAGCAGCTTGGACAGGAACGAGCAGTACTTC.

In its sample, this clonotype was seen a few times. The chain recombines TRBV20-1 with TRBJ1-2, with D perhaps TRBD1 (5 bases). Germline values: CDR1 DFQATT, CDR2 SNEGSKA (reference sequence). V shed 0 bases and J shed 3 bases, with 14 bases lying between them. This CDR3 comprises 15 residues. In DNA, the CDR3 is TGCAGTGCTAGAGATCTCGCCAGGGCCGACTATGGCTACACCTTC. It yields the protein CSARDLARADYGYTF.

There are a few counts of this clonotype. V gene TRBV5-1 combines with J gene TRBJ2-2; tentatively, D is TRBD1 (6 bases). The CDR3 sequence is 14 residues long. Germline V gene lookup returns CDR1 SGHRS and CDR2 YFSETQ. Trimming took 6 bases from V and 0 from J, leaving 9 bases between them. The CDR3 region has the DNA TGCGCCAGCACCGGACAGTCGAACACCGGGGAGCTGTTTTTT. Its translation: CASTGQSNTGELFF.

This clonotype has just a few counts. The chain joins TRBV11-3 to TRBJ2-2; 14 bases are a match to TRBD2. Germline CDR1 SGHNT, CDR2 YENEEA. V gave up 5 bases and J gave up 0 bases; unmatched junction bases: 11. This CDR3 is built from 20 residues. This CDR3 reads CASSARLAGGPLPNTGELFF. In DNA, the CDR3 is TGTGCCAGCAGCGCTCGACTAGCGGGAGGGCCCTTACCGAACACCGGGGAGCTGTTTTTT.

A few counts support this clonotype. This rearrangement joins TRBV15 to TRBJ2-1; no clear D gene. Between the trimmed V and J ends, which lost 5 bases and 10 bases, there was a span of 9 bases. This CDR3 contains 11 residues. CDR1 is LNHNV and CDR2 is YYDKDF in the germline V gene (reference sequence). The CDR3 protein is CATSVGWEQFF. The CDR3 DNA is TGTGCCACCAGCGTCGGGTGGGAGCAGTTCTTC.

This chain links TRBV6-2 or TRBV6-3 with TRBJ2-7; 9 bases are shared with TRBD1. The CDR3 covers 16 residues. Germline V gives CDR1 MNHEY, CDR2 SVGEGT. The V segment lost 4 bases and the J segment 1 base; nucleotides outside the gene matches: 8. The DNA of the CDR3 is TGTGCCAGCAGTTCGAACAGGGGGCTACCTTCCTACGAGCAGTACTTC. It codes for CASSSNRGLPSYEQYF.

This clonotype was counted a few times. The CDR3 nucleotides read TGTGCCAGCAGTTTGACAAGCTCTGGAAACACCATATATTTT. Translating it yields CASSLTSSGNTIYF. The V and J genes are TRBV28 and TRBJ1-3; no firm D call. Deletions cut 3 bases from V and 0 bases from J, with 6 bases between. Germline V gene lookup returns CDR1 MDHEN and CDR2 SYDVKM. The CDR3 spans 14 residues.

This clonotype was seen more than once but under ten times. The chain carries TRBV11-2 and TRBJ2-4, with 7 positions matching TRBD1. Germline values: CDR1 SGHAT, CDR2 FQNNGV. V was pared by 7 bases and J by 8 bases, with 17 bases of the junction left unmatched. The CDR3 covers 16 residues. The CDR3 here is CASTPYQRQGRDIQYF. The CDR3 coding sequence is TGTGCCAGCACTCCATACCAAAGACAGGGCAGGGACATTCAGTACTTC.

This clonotype was observed a handful of times. This rearrangement joins TRBV10-2 to TRBJ1-3; D unresolved. Trimming removed 4 bases at V and 3 bases at J, with 7 bases between. The CDR3 extends over 13 amino acids. Germline CDR1 is WSHSY and CDR2 is SAAADI. The CDR3 bases are TGCGCCAGCAGTGTGACTGATGGAAACACCATATATTTT. Translation: CASSVTDGNTIYF.